These 24 T cell receptor beta chains were all obtained from the same sample, sequenced in a study of blood T cell repertoires in COVID-19. Here immunoSEQ multiplex PCR was the method, and the copy in TCRdb shows in-frame clones only, minus some. The sample includes 180,000 or so clones, around 85% of them seen just once. The specimen sequenced was PBMCs or T cells enriched from blood (not recorded which). These TCRs come from a man between 40 and 49 years old who had recovered from COVID-19.

This chain connects TRBV6-5 to TRBJ1-2, with D possibly matching TRBD1 (5 bases). The V and J ends lost 3 bases and 6 bases respectively, with 8 bases between them. The germline V gene encodes CDR1 MNHEY and CDR2 SVGAGI. There are 12 residues in the CDR3. The DNA of the CDR3 is TGTGCCAGCAGTTATTCGGGGGATGGCTACACCTTC. The encoded protein is CASSYSGDGYTF.

This chain joins TRBV29-1 and TRBJ1-2, with unresolved D. Germline V gene lookup returns CDR1 SQVTM and CDR2 ANQGSEA. V dropped 7 bases and J dropped 10 bases, with 16 bases sitting between them. The CDR3 spans 11 residues. The CDR3 DNA follows: TGCAGCGCCGTAACTAATAACGACTACACCTTC. Its protein is CSAVTNNDYTF.

The rearrangement uses TRBV7-9 and TRBJ1-1, with a tentative D call TRBD1 (6 bases). Germline-derived CDR1 and CDR2 are SEHNR and FQNEAQ (reference sequence). The CDR3 runs 12 residues. The V and J ends lost 5 bases and 7 bases respectively, with 11 bases between them. In nucleotides, the CDR3 is TGTGCCAGCAGCCCCGGGACAAATGAAGCTTTCTTT. It encodes CASSPGTNEAFF.

The chain links TRBV30 to TRBJ2-1; D call uncertain. Germline CDR1 is GTSNPN and CDR2 is SVGIG (reference sequence). The V end lost 5 bases, the J end lost 0 bases, and 14 bases lay between the germline ends. The CDR3 has 15 residues. CDR3 sequence reads: CAWLSGLISYNEQFF. DNA of the CDR3: TGTGCCTGGTTATCCGGTCTAATCTCCTACAATGAGCAGTTCTTC.

The chain uses TRBV7-6 and TRBJ1-1, with TRBD1 as a possible D gene (6 bases). The CDR3 loop spans 12 amino acids. Trimming removed 5 bases from V and 8 bases from J, with 12 bases in between. CDR1 is SGHVS and CDR2 is FNYEAQ in the germline V gene. The CDR3 coding sequence is TGTGCCAGCAGCGTGAGTCAGGGGGAAGCTTTCTTT. It yields the protein CASSVSQGEAFF.

The J gene is TRBJ1-2, the V gene TRBV19; TRBD1 aligns across 8 bases. With 11 bases clipped from V and 4 bases from J, the junction kept 24 bases outside the gene matches. Germline CDR1 LNHDA, CDR2 SQIVND (reference sequence). CDR3 length: 18 amino acids. CDR3: CAARRTNGTGGRGYGYTF. The CDR3 DNA follows: TGTGCCGCCCGGAGGACTAACGGGACAGGAGGACGCGGCTATGGCTACACCTTC.

V and J are TRBV5-6 and TRBJ1-4, with D unclear. CDR1 and CDR2 (germline): SGHDT, YYEEEE. The length of the CDR3 is 16 residues. V was cut by 0 bases and J by 7 bases, with 16 bases left in between. The CDR3 DNA follows: TGTGCCAGCAGCTTGGAAAGTGGAGGCTTTGGTGAAAAACTGTTTTTT. Protein sequence: CASSLESGGFGEKLFF.

V gene TRBV6-5 combines with J gene TRBJ1-3; no clear D gene. The CDR3 has 12 amino acids. V was trimmed by 4 bases and J by 9 bases, leaving 10 bases between them. The germline gives CDR1 MNHEY, CDR2 SVGAGI. The CDR3 DNA is TGTGCCAGCAGTTCCCCCTCGGGCACCATATATTTT. Protein product: CASSSPSGTIYF.

This chain connects TRBV5-6 to TRBJ1-5; 9 nucleotides align to TRBD1. V was clipped by 1 base and J by 3 bases; unmatched bases: 5. Per germline, CDR1 SGHDT and CDR2 YYEEEE. The CDR3 runs 16 residues. The CDR3 sequence is CASSLFGTGSNQPQHF. For the CDR3, the DNA is TGTGCCAGCAGCTTGTTTGGGACAGGGTCCAATCAGCCCCAGCATTTT.

J is TRBJ1-1 and V is TRBV24-1; possible D gene TRBD1, 5 bases. The CDR3 has 17 residues. The V gene's germline CDR1 is KGHDR and CDR2 SFDVKD. Trimming cost V 4 bases and J 3 bases, with 20 bases left between them. The CDR3 reads CATSDPREGKLDTEAFF. Written as DNA, the CDR3 is TGTGCCACCAGTGACCCAAGGGAGGGGAAATTAGACACTGAAGCTTTCTTT.

CDR3: CASSLSSGPRADTQYF. As DNA, the CDR3 is TGTGCCAGCAGCCTCTCCTCCGGCCCCCGGGCAGATACGCAGTATTTT. The V and J genes are TRBV9 and TRBJ2-3; D gene ambiguous. Germline lookup yields CDR1 SGDLS and CDR2 YYNGEE. This CDR3 has 16 residues. The V gene lost 4 bases and the J gene lost 4 bases, with 19 bases spanning the gap. The full variable domain, with the rest looked up from reference TRBV9 and TRBJ2-3, is DSGVTQTPKHLITATGQRVTLRCSPRSGDLSVYWYQQSLDQGLQFLIQYYNGEERAKGNILERFSAQQFPDLHSELNLSSLELGDSALYFCASSLSSGPRADTQYFGPGTRLTVL.

V usage is TRBV19 and J usage is TRBJ1-5; TRBD1 is a possible D gene (5 bases). The germline V and J ends were trimmed by 3 bases and 4 bases, with 13 bases remaining between them. CDR3 length: 15 residues. Germline V lookup: CDR1 LNHDA, CDR2 SQIVND (reference sequence). CDR3 DNA: TGTGCCAGTAGTATTGATATTTACAGGAATCAGCCCCAGCATTTT. Amino acids: CASSIDIYRNQPQHF.

The chain links TRBV18 to TRBJ1-1; weak D call: TRBD1 (5 bases). V gave up 0 bases and J gave up 9 bases, with 11 bases separating them. The CDR3 is 13 amino acids. Germline V gene sequence: CDR1 KGHSH, CDR2 LQKENI. CDR3 amino acids: CASSPPSAGKAFF. CDR3 coding DNA: TGTGCCAGCTCACCACCGTCGGCAGGGAAAGCTTTCTTT. The full variable domain, its missing parts supplied by reference TRBV18 and TRBJ1-1, is NAGVMQNPRHLVRRRGQEARLRCSPMKGHSHVYWYRQLPEEGLKFMVYLQKENIIDESGMPKERFSAEFPKEGPSILRIQQVVRGDSAAYFCASSPPSAGKAFFGQGTRLTVV.

The chain employs TRBV19 and TRBJ1-2; D is ambiguous. Germline V gene sequence: CDR1 LNHDA, CDR2 SQIVND (reference sequence). The V end was cut by 7 bases, the J end by 7 bases, with 10 bases between. The CDR3 has 11 amino acids. This CDR3 is CASKGGVGYTF. The CDR3 coding sequence is TGTGCCAGTAAAGGAGGCGTTGGCTACACCTTC.

This chain links TRBV2 with TRBJ1-2; 9 nucleotides line up with TRBD1. The CDR3 is made up of 15 amino acids. J gave up 4 bases and V 5 bases, and 8 bases lay outside the gene matches. The germline CDR1 and CDR2 sequences are SNHLY and FYNNEI. The CDR3 sequence: CASSLTPGQGYGYTF. The CDR3 nucleotides are TGTGCCAGCAGTCTGACACCGGGACAGGGCTATGGCTACACCTTC.

This chain links TRBV30 with TRBJ2-7, with 9 bases fitting TRBD1. Germline lookup yields CDR1 GTSNPN and CDR2 SVGIG (reference sequence). CDR3 length: 14 residues. Trimming at V came to 5 bases and at J to 2 bases, leaving 7 bases not matched to a gene. The CDR3, as DNA: TGTGCCTGGGCCCCGGGACAGGGCCCCTACGAGCAGTACTTC. Its translation: CAWAPGQGPYEQYF.

The chain couples TRBV7-3 to TRBJ1-6; D is unclear. CDR3 size: 13 residues. The germline V gene encodes CDR1 SGHTA and CDR2 FQGTGA. V was shortened by 1 base and J by 7 bases, with 5 bases between the two germline ends. CDR3 coding DNA: TGTGCCAGCAGCTTAAACAGCAATTCACCCCTCCACTTT. Translation gives CASSLNSNSPLHF.

This clone was counted a few times. The chain employs TRBV5-1 and TRBJ1-4; TRBD1 is a possible D gene (5 bases). Germline lookup yields CDR1 SGHRS and CDR2 YFSETQ. V lost 0 bases to trimming and J lost 5 bases, with 11 bases between them. The CDR3 has 15 amino acids. For the CDR3, the DNA is TGCGCCAGCAGCTTGGGGACATACAGGAATGAAAAACTGTTTTTT. This sequence encodes CASSLGTYRNEKLFF.

The chain is built from TRBV29-1 and TRBJ2-7; a possible D gene is TRBD2 (6 bases). This CDR3 has 12 residues. V dropped 7 bases and J dropped 6 bases, with 16 bases sitting between them. From germline, CDR1 is SQVTM and CDR2 ANQGSEA. CDR3 protein: CSAGGVGLEQYF. The CDR3, as DNA: TGCAGCGCTGGAGGGGTAGGTCTCGAGCAGTACTTC.

In this sample, this clone turned up once. J is TRBJ2-7 and V is TRBV9, with 7 nucleotides matching TRBD1. This CDR3 has 13 amino acids. Trimming at V came to 3 bases and at J to 2 bases, leaving 2 bases not matched to a gene. Germline-derived CDR1 and CDR2 are SGDLS and YYNGEE. Written as DNA, the CDR3 is TGTGCCAGCAGCGCTACAGGGGCCTACGAGCAGTACTTC. Amino acids: CASSATGAYEQYF.

The rearrangement joins TRBV3-1 (or the pseudogene TRBV3-2) to TRBJ2-2; maybe TRBD2 (5 bases). Germline V gene sequence: CDR1 LGHDT, CDR2 YNNKEL (reference sequence). This CDR3 has 15 residues. The V end was cut by 3 bases, the J end by 1 base, with 9 bases between. The CDR3: CASSQRGLNTGELFF. As DNA, the CDR3 is TGTGCCAGCAGCCAGCGCGGGCTGAACACCGGGGAGCTGTTTTTT.

The chain links TRBV30 to TRBJ1-5; perhaps TRBD1 as D (6 bases). Trimming left V 5 bases short and J 7 bases short, with 15 bases between. The CDR3 runs 13 residues. Germline V gene data show CDR1 as GTSNPN and CDR2 as SVGIG (reference sequence). DNA for the CDR3: TGTGCCTGGGGGGGCCAGGGGAGACAGCCCCAGCATTTT. As protein: CAWGGQGRQPQHF.

This clone was detected only once. The chain links TRBV24-1 to TRBJ1-2; 9 bases fit TRBD1. Looked up from germline, CDR1 is KGHDR and CDR2 is SFDVKD. Trimming took 8 bases from V and 8 from J; bases not matched to a gene: 8. The CDR3 covers 13 residues. CDR3 protein: CATMGQGTAGYTF. As DNA, the CDR3 is TGTGCCACCATGGGACAGGGAACGGCCGGCTACACCTTC.

This rearrangement joins TRBV11-1 to TRBJ1-5; weak D call: TRBD1 (5 bases). The CDR3 loop spans 14 amino acids. The germline CDR1 and CDR2 sequences are SGHAT and FQDESV (reference sequence). The V and J ends lost 0 bases and 4 bases respectively, with 7 bases between them. The CDR3: CASSLAGLNQPQHF. The CDR3 DNA reads TGTGCCAGCAGCTTAGCGGGACTGAATCAGCCCCAGCATTTT.